These 2 T cell receptor beta chains came from one sample sequenced in a study of OX40 agonist ivuxolimab in advanced cancers. Using immunoSEQ multiplex PCR, the repertoire was profiled, and TCRdb retains in-frame clones only, with some absent. The sample contains 150,000 to 190,000 clones, 90% to 95% of which appear only once. This material consisted of CD4+ or CD8+ T cells sorted from blood, taken in a trial of the OX40 agonist ivuxolimab. These TCRs come from an adult with an advanced solid tumor such as melanoma, head and neck, liver or kidney cancer.

This chain connects TRBV6-1 to TRBJ1-3, with D uncertain. Trimming removed 3 bases at V and 0 bases at J, with 12 bases between. This CDR3 has 16 amino acids. The germline gives CDR1 MNHNS, CDR2 SASEGT. As DNA, the CDR3 is TGTGCCAGCAGTGACTTGACGGTGAACTCTGGAAACACCATATATTTT. Protein product: CASSDLTVNSGNTIYF.

CDR3 amino acids: CASSLLLGGTGSGNYGYTF. The CDR3 DNA reads as TGTGCCAGCAGCTTACTGCTGGGGGGGACAGGGTCCGGAAACTATGGCTACACCTTC. This rearrangement joins TRBV5-4 to TRBJ1-2; TRBD1 matches at 9 bases. The CDR3 extends over 19 amino acids. Germline CDR1 reads SGHNT; CDR2 reads YYREEE (reference sequence). The junction had 16 bases not matched to a gene; V was cut back by 2 bases and J by 2 bases.